This T cell receptor (beta chain) emerged from a study of cytomegalovirus exposure and HLA in healthy donors. Remarks on this clone: Its antigen is not identified.

The PCR ran on 60 Vbeta and 13 Jbeta primers. Measured with immunoSEQ multiplex PCR; TCRdb has only the in-frame clones, and not every one. The sample consists of around 160,000 clones, around two thirds of them appearing once. Germline V lookup: CDR1 ENHRY, CDR2 SYGVKD. This CDR3 has 14 residues. V lost 0 bases to trimming and J lost 3 bases, with 8 bases between them. Study-wide results and limits: The study dropped some indistinguishable V segments, TRBV6-2 and TRBV6-3 among them. According to an earlier analysis, most TCR beta V segments yielded productive rearrangements about 87% or about 30% of the time.

Sequencing was carried out using PBMCs. This receptor was identified in a man aged 45-60 years in good health and CMV-seronegative. The chain employs TRBV10-3 and TRBJ1-1; the D gene is possibly TRBD1 (5 bases). Here the CDR3 reads CAISESATDTEAFF. The CDR3 DNA follows: TGTGCCATCAGTGAGTCGGCGACAGACACTGAAGCTTTCTTT.